Given below is one T cell receptor (beta chain) in context. The sample comes from a study of blood T cell repertoires in COVID-19. Produced via immunoSEQ multiplex PCR; TCRdb's table is partial and in-frame only. The table includes around 120,000 clones, around 81% detected once. The TCR sequence derives from a middle-aged man with active or convalescent COVID-19. The specimen was peripheral blood.

The CDR3 DNA reads TGTGCCAGTAGACAGGCGAGTGGCAATGAGCAGTTCTTC. Protein sequence: CASRQASGNEQFF. The gene calls are TRBV6-4 and TRBJ2-1, with D possibly being TRBD1 (6 bases). The CDR3 covers 13 residues. Trimming shortened V by 9 bases and J by 6 bases, and 15 bases separated the two germline ends. Looked up from germline, CDR1 is MRHNA and CDR2 is SNTAGT.